Listed below are T cell receptor beta chains from one sample, sequenced in a study of T-cell reconstitution after alpha-beta-depleted transplantation in children. TCRdb ran MiXCR on the PCR reads and lists one entry per CDR3 protein. Among about 610,000 distinct CDR3 sequences listed, over 25% were seen once. Sequencing was performed on PBMCs, taken before TCRalphabeta/CD19-depleted stem cell transplant. These receptors came from a boy younger than two with Wiskott-Aldrich syndrome, due to receive a stem cell transplant. CDR3s include the opening cysteine and the closing phenylalanine or tryptophan. Fields, in order: CDR3 length, D gene, J gene, clone size, V gene, CDR3 DNA, CDR3 protein. A D gene is named only where the DNA matches it firmly. Part of the rows lack a size; the others show once, few, many or a class for expanded clones.

16 TRBD2 TRBJ2-5 - TRBV3-1 TGTGCCAGCAGCTCTGGGACTAGCCGGCTTCAAGAGACCCAGTACTTC CASSSGTSRLQETQYF
14 - TRBJ2-7 - TRBV12-3/TRBV12-4 TGTGCCAGCGCCGATCCAGGGAGGTCCTACGAGCAGTACTTC CASADPGRSYEQYF
16 - TRBJ1-2 - TRBV5-1 TGCGCCAGCAGCTTGGCGAGACAGAATCGTCTATACGGCTACACCTTC CASSLARQNRLYGYTF
13 - TRBJ2-2 - TRBV5-1 TGCGCCAGCAGCGCCGTTTCCCACGGGGAGCTGTTTTTT CASSAVSHGELFF
16 TRBD2 TRBJ2-3 - TRBV5-1 TGCGCCAGCAGCCATCCGGGACTAGCTAGGACAGATACGCAGTATTTT CASSHPGLARTDTQYF
15 - TRBJ1-6 few TRBV3-1 TGTGCCAGCAGCCAAGGATCAGGCAGTTATTCACCCCTCCACTTT CASSQGSGSYSPLHF
16 TRBD2 TRBJ2-1 few TRBV5-1 TGCGCCAGCAGCCCCCTTAGCGGGAGGGCCTACAATGAGCAGTTCTTC CASSPLSGRAYNEQFF
15 TRBD1 TRBJ2-7 few TRBV5-1 TGCGCCAGCAGCGCGGGGGACAGGGCTTTCTACGAGCAGTACTTC CASSAGDRAFYEQYF
18 TRBD2 TRBJ2-3 - TRBV11-2 TGTGCCAGCAGCTTAGATCTCCCCCTAGCGGGAGGAACAGATACGCAGTATTTT CASSLDLPLAGGTDTQYF
11 - TRBJ2-5 few TRBV20-1 TGCAGTGCTAGCCCGGGGCAGACCCAGTACTTC CSASPGQTQYF
17 - TRBJ2-7 few TRBV5-5 TGTGCCAGCAGCTTGGGGGAAGGGATCCCTATCGTACGGGAGCAGTACTTC CASSLGEGIPIVREQYF
15 - TRBJ1-4 - TRBV29-1 TGCAGCGTTGAAGGTGGCAGCGGGACATCTGAAAAACTGTTTTTT CSVEGGSGTSEKLFF
16 TRBD2 TRBJ2-1 few TRBV3-1 TGTGCCAGCAGCCAATTTCAGTCTCTAGCGGGAATTGAGCAGTTCTTC CASSQFQSLAGIEQFF
15 - TRBJ2-5 - TRBV12-3/TRBV12-4 TGTGCCAGCAGGGCAGCGACAGGAGAATGGGAGACCCAGTACTTC CASRAATGEWETQYF
13 TRBD2 TRBJ2-4 - TRBV7-8 TGTGCCAGCAGCTTACCTAGCGGGAACATTCAGTACTTC CASSLPSGNIQYF
16 - TRBJ1-4 - TRBV3-1 TGTGCCAGCAGCCAAGGCCTACAGGGTCCCCGGGGCTCGCTGTTTTTT CASSQGLQGPRGSLFF
19 TRBD2 TRBJ2-3 - TRBV12-3/TRBV12-4 TGTGCCAGCAGTTTAGAGGGCACTAGCGGGAGGGCCAGAATGGATACGCAGTATTTT CASSLEGTSGRARMDTQYF